This T cell receptor (beta chain) emerged from a study of shared clonotypes between healthy human individuals (dated by TCRdb to 2020 to 2021). For the wider study: The cohort included a few men and a couple of women between 18 and 49 years of age. For each donor, CD4 naive and CD4 memory were each given three plates, CD8 naive was given two plates, and CD8 memory was given one plate. To estimate repertoire size and how much clonotypes are shared between individuals, the study performed deep sequencing of blood TCR repertoires from roughly five healthy adults. To increase sequencing depth and limit assay-specific biases, different laboratories used diverse techniques to prepare libraries and sequence TCR repertoires. Each donor's leukapheresis produced roughly between roughly 0.85 and 10 billion PBMCs.

Overall study results and their limits: Clonotypes shared by all four sorted-subset donors showed higher generation probabilities than non-shared clonotypes. Pairwise subsampling indicated that sequencing depth was expected to affect the degree of clonotype sharing among donors. Rarefaction of sorted-subset datasets indicated incomplete sequencing despite the large sequencing depth. Sampling was restricted to blood, and TCR repertoires in tissue are likely to differ from TCR repertoires in blood. Across four donors, about 4.5% of naive CD4, 3% to 4% of naive CD8, about 2.3% of memory CD4, and over 0.35% of memory CD8 clonotypes were shared. Because the study included a small number of donors, the genetic and exposure-history diversity represented was limited. Estimated clonotype richness was generally larger for naive than for memory subsets.

Using the deep immunoSEQ assay, multiplex PCR amplified TCR CDR3 regions from genomic DNA. Genomic DNA extracted from each cell subset was distributed evenly over all wells of several immunoSEQ 96-well plates, and each plate served as one replicate. For sorted subsets, around 200 ng genomic DNA, equal to approximately 30,000 T cell genomes, was loaded into each replicate PCR. Purified libraries were measured with a Qubit 3.0 fluorometer, size-checked on a Bioanalyzer 2100, and measured again with the KAPA Library Quantification kit. Every immunoSEQ 96-well plate was sequenced on a separate single-read 150-cycle Illumina NextSeq 550 flow cell. In the source study's methods: Because the immunoSEQ output held only junctional sequences and lacked quality scores, the filtering could not match the filtering applied to full-length reads. To assign V/J genes and CDR3, sequences were annotated using PyIR, a Python wrapper for IgBLAST v1.9, with IMGT germline references. Any read was removed if the V/J assignment was weak (E-value above 1e-6), the CDR3 was missing, or the read contained stop codons, out-of-frame junctions, or ambiguous translated residues. V3J clonotypes were defined as sequences sharing an identical inferred V gene, J gene, and CDR3 amino acid sequence. Percentage overlap between repertoires was computed as shared unique clonotypes divided by the size of the smaller repertoire. Three approaches were used to assess repertoire richness: RTK rarefaction, the Chao1 estimator, and Recon v2.1 estimates of unobserved clonotypes. Generation probabilities for all TCRbeta clonotypes obtained by the gDNA method from several donors were computed using OLGA. Here the immuneACCESS table is served through TCRdb, limited to in-frame sequences with V and J called. Missing clones are a known gap in these copies; in checked studies unresolved V genes cover under half, and the rest lacks a known reason. The DNA gave D and trimming, while V, J and clone size come from that table. The sample table lists around 600,000 clones, approximately 97% of them with a count of one. The biggest ten clones account for approximately 0.057% of the sample.

Details on this clone: Its specific antigen is unknown. Base qualities are not provided; no much larger clone lies one nucleotide away.

The donors were healthy, HIV-negative adults who had no recently reported acute infections or vaccinations. Every donor was a Caucasian adult residing in Nashville, Tennessee, USA. Magnetic negative selection was used to enrich CD4+ T cells, after which naive cells were positively selected on CD45RA and the negative fraction became the memory subset. Blood was obtained by leukapheresis, after which PBMCs were separated by Ficoll-Histopaque density gradient centrifugation and cryopreserved in liquid nitrogen vapor phase. Analytical flow cytometry was used to check the purity and quantity of each magnetically sorted T cell population. Each sorted fraction had its genomic DNA isolated and then quantified by UV absorbance on a Nanodrop 2000c. Taken from the germline V gene, the CDR1 and CDR2 loops are SGHRS and YFSETQ. V ends up 1 base short and J 6 bases short, with an unmatched junction base count of 7. There are 15 amino acids in the CDR3, from cysteine to phenylalanine inclusive. Left in the record is the CDR3 DNA by itself, 45 bases read in frame from the first base.

This sequence uses TRBV5-1 and TRBJ1-5; TRBD1 matches 7 bases in the middle. The clonotype originates from a woman aged 25 to 45 in good health. Sequenced material: naive CD4+ T cells sorted from blood. The sample's cell subset or site, from its label and the paper: CD45RA+ positively selected. The DNA sequence follows: TGCGCCAGCAGCTTGTCGGGACAGCCGTCTCAGCCCCAGCATTTT. Translated, it gives CASSLSGQPSQPQHF.